This TCR beta chain was captured in a study of blood T cells in healthy people across ages. Study outcomes and limitations: Older age went with lower TCR beta diversity per million T cells, in a roughly linear way.

PCR was performed a second time for roughly 7 to 12 cycles using a sample-barcoded 5' primer and a J-beta primer mix. TCRdb re-derived calls from the 5' RACE reads in MiXCR, one entry per CDR3 protein. Counted here are some 750,000 distinct CDR3 sequences, over 20% occurring once; the ten biggest clones make up about 20%. This CDR3 comprises 14 residues. Germline-derived CDR1 and CDR2 are LGHDT and YNNKEL (reference sequence). Trimming took off 1 base at V and 8 bases at J, with 14 bases between the two ends. This clonotype came up a few times. The target antigen is unknown. Material: blood. The clonotype originates from a man between 65 and 85 years old in good health. The rearrangement uses TRBV3-1 and TRBJ1-2; a possible D gene is TRBD1 (5 bases). The CDR3 sequence: CASSQVAGRDGYTF. Written as DNA, the CDR3 is TGTGCCAGCAGCCAAGTTGCAGGGAGAGACGGCTACACCTTC.